Sequencing of this T cell receptor (beta chain) was carried out in a study of CD8+CD57+ T cells in acquired aplastic anemia. There are 14 residues in the CDR3. Germline V gene sequence: CDR1 MNHEY, CDR2 SVGAGI. V was cut by 4 bases and J by 2 bases, with 12 bases left in between. Study conclusions and caveats: Significance was not reached for CD8+ Simpson's diversity between patients and controls.

The TCR beta profiling, which covered VDJ combination and CDR3 sequence, was carried out using genomic DNA as the template. Each CDR3 protein is one row after TCRdb ran MiXCR on the reads. The sample has over 150,000 distinct CDR3 sequences; about 48% are singletons. Patients included in sequencing had previously demonstrated CD8+CD57+ cell expansion by flow cytometry. The patients all had a severe acquired aplastic anemia diagnosis. This clonotype was detected a few times. Its antigen remains unknown. J is TRBJ2-7 and V is TRBV6-5; tentative D call: TRBD2 (6 bases). Input material: sorted CD4+, CD8+, or CD8+CD57+ T cells (not recorded which) from PBMCs. The sequence derives from a human donor with aplastic anemia. Written as DNA, the CDR3 is TGTGCCAGCAGTTCCGCCGGGAGAACCTACGAGCAGTACTTC. It encodes CASSSAGRTYEQYF.